A selection of T cell receptor beta chains follows, all from one sample in a study of beta chain features in type 1 diabetes. Libraries were prepared by immunoSEQ multiplex PCR; TCRdb keeps only in-frame clonotypes and omits some of them. The top ten hold 0.03% to 0.04% of the sample, which has some 230,000 clones, over 8.5% seen once. The sample comprised naive CD4+ T cells from blood. These receptors were collected from a woman aged 18-30 years in good health. CDR3s include the opening cysteine and the closing phenylalanine or tryptophan. A D gene is named only where the DNA matches it firmly. Only part of the rows carry a size: once, few, many, or a class if the clone is expanded.

v_gene,len,abundance,j_gene,d_gene,CDR3nt,CDR3aa
TRBV11-2,16,few,TRBJ2-1,NA,TGTGCCAGCAGCCCCCCGCCTCCAGGGATGTTCAATGAGCAGTTCTTC,CASSPPPPGMFNEQFF
TRBV5-1,14,NA,TRBJ2-2,TRBD1,TGCGCCAGCCGGGACAGTACGAACACCGGGGAGCTGTTTTTT,CASRDSTNTGELFF
TRBV6-1,14,few,TRBJ2-1,TRBD2,TGTGCCAGCAAGCGGGAGGCATCCTACAATGAGCAGTTCTTC,CASKREASYNEQFF
TRBV15,12,NA,TRBJ2-7,NA,TGTGCCACCAGCAGAGGCGGGACCGAACTATACTTC,CATSRGGTELYF
TRBV7-6,17,NA,TRBJ2-5,TRBD2,TGTGCCAGCAGCGAAACCCCTAGCGGGGGGTACCAAGAGACCCAGTACTTC,CASSETPSGGYQETQYF
TRBV5-1,13,NA,TRBJ2-1,TRBD1,TGCGCCAGCAGCAGCGACAGGGGCAATGAGCAGTTCTTC,CASSSDRGNEQFF
TRBV28,16,NA,TRBJ2-7,TRBD2,TGTGCCAGCAGTCTCCCCCTAGCGGGAGGCTACGAGGAGCAGTACTTC,CASSLPLAGGYEEQYF
TRBV21-1,15,few,TRBJ1-1,NA,TGTGCCAGCAGTGAAGGACAGGGGACGAACACTGAAGCTTTCTTT,CASSEGQGTNTEAFF
TRBV10-3,16,NA,TRBJ2-3,NA,TGTGCCATCACCCCCGACAGGTTGGGTAGCACAGATACGCAGTATTTT,CAITPDRLGSTDTQYF
TRBV11-2,11,few,TRBJ2-7,NA,TGTGCCAGCAGCTTACCGGCGGTGCAGTACTTC,CASSLPAVQYF
TRBV27,17,few,TRBJ2-3,TRBD2,TGTGCCAGCAGTTCCCGCGGGACTAGCGGGAGACCAGATACGCAGTATTTT,CASSSRGTSGRPDTQYF
TRBV5-1,14,few,TRBJ2-2,NA,TGCGCCAGCAGCTTGGAGGCAGGTCATGGGGAGCTGTTTTTT,CASSLEAGHGELFF
TRBV5-4,14,few,TRBJ1-3,NA,TGTGCCAGCAGCTCGCGGTTGGAGGGAAACACCATATATTTT,CASSSRLEGNTIYF
TRBV30,13,many,TRBJ2-4,NA,TGTGCCTGGATGGGGCTAGCCAAAAACATTCAGTACTTC,CAWMGLAKNIQYF
TRBV6-1,13,NA,TRBJ1-2,NA,TGTGCCAGCCAAAACGAGGGTCCTCATGGCTACACCTTC,CASQNEGPHGYTF
TRBV11-2,12,few,TRBJ2-1,NA,TGTGCCAGCAGCTTAGTTCAGAATGAGCAGTTCTTC,CASSLVQNEQFF
TRBV5-1,14,few,TRBJ1-2,TRBD1,TGCGCCAGCAGCCTAAAGACAGGGGACTATGGCTACACCTTC,CASSLKTGDYGYTF
TRBV5-6,14,NA,TRBJ2-7,NA,TGTGCCAGCAGCTTGGGACAGGTCTCCTACGAGCAGTACTTC,CASSLGQVSYEQYF
TRBV15,12,few,TRBJ2-5,NA,TGTGCCACCAGCAGAGTGGCAGAGACCCAGTACTTC,CATSRVAETQYF